One and the same sample provided the 14 T cell receptor beta chains below, sequenced in a study of T cells in Graves' hyperthyroidism and ophthalmopathy. The TCR beta CDR3 regions underwent amplification using RNA transcripts as the source. An initial round of RT-PCR targeting the TCR CDR3 relied on the HTBI primer set. TCRdb processed the multiplex PCR reads anew with MiXCR; each CDR3 protein has one entry. The sample has approximately 690,000 distinct CDR3 sequences; around 13% are singletons. The specimen was blood. The receptors shown here come from a woman between 45 and 60 years old with Graves' ophthalmopathy.

This clonotype was detected only a few times. The chain carries TRBV7-9 and TRBJ2-7, with 12 bases fitting TRBD2. CDR3 length equals 16 residues. The ends lost 2 bases at V and 4 bases at J; junction bases unmatched: 6. Germline V gene lookup returns CDR1 SEHNR and CDR2 FQNEAQ (reference sequence). The DNA of the CDR3 is TGTGCCAGCAGCTTACTTCCGACTAGCGGGGGTTACGAGCAGTACTTC. It codes for CASSLLPTSGGYEQYF.

Many counts were recorded for this clonotype. The CDR3 sequence is CASSYPGSGRGEQYF. The CDR3 nucleotides read TGTGCCAGCAGTTATCCTGGTAGCGGGAGAGGCGAGCAGTACTTC. V usage is TRBV11-2 and J usage is TRBJ2-7, with 9 bases that match TRBD2. This CDR3 is 15 amino acids long. Germline trimming cut 6 bases from V and 6 bases from J; bases unmatched to any gene: 12. Germline lookup yields CDR1 SGHAT and CDR2 FQNNGV.

This clonotype showed up many times. The genes are TRBV30 and TRBJ1-5, with D perhaps matching TRBD1 (5 bases). There are 14 residues in the CDR3. V dropped 3 bases and J dropped 6 bases, with 15 bases sitting between them. From germline, CDR1 is GTSNPN and CDR2 SVGIG (reference sequence). The CDR3 nucleotides are TGTGCCTGGAGCTCCCGCATCGGGGGTCAGCCCCAGCATTTT. Translation gives CAWSSRIGGQPQHF.

This clonotype was seen repeatedly, ten times or more. The chain is built from TRBV28 and TRBJ2-3; D is ambiguous. CDR1 MDHEN and CDR2 SYDVKM come from the germline V gene. Trimming shortened V by 6 bases and J by 5 bases, and 9 bases separated the two germline ends. CDR3 length equals 12 residues. For the CDR3, the DNA is TGTGCCAGCAGGATAATGGGAGATACGCAGTATTTT. Encoded protein: CASRIMGDTQYF.

At least ten counts were recorded for this clonotype. V usage is TRBV27 and J usage is TRBJ2-1; 10 nucleotides line up with TRBD2. Germline V CDR1 and CDR2: MNHEY, SMNVEV (reference sequence). After removal of 6 bases from V and 5 bases from J, the junction contained 4 bases not matched to a gene. This CDR3 is built from 14 residues. The CDR3 nucleotides are TGTGCCAGCAGCGGGACTAGCGTTAACAATGAGCAGTTCTTC. Its protein product is CASSGTSVNNEQFF.

This chain links TRBV11-1 with TRBJ2-2, with 12 bases lining up with TRBD2. The V segment lost 1 base and the J segment 0 bases; nucleotides outside the gene matches: 3. The CDR3 has 18 amino acids. Per germline, CDR1 SGHAT and CDR2 FQDESV (reference sequence). This CDR3 reads CASSLELAGGPNTGELFF. DNA of the CDR3: TGTGCCAGCAGCTTAGAACTAGCGGGAGGTCCGAACACCGGGGAGCTGTTTTTT. The variable domain in full, completed from reference TRBV11-1 and TRBJ2-2, reads EAEVAQSPRYKITEKSQAVAFWCDPISGHATLYWYRQILGQGPELLVQFQDESVVDDSQLPKDRFSAERLKGVDSTLKIQPAELGDSAMYLCASSLELAGGPNTGELFFGEGSRLTVL.

This clonotype appeared many times. The CDR3 DNA reads TGTGCCAGCAGCGTAGGACCCAACCTGCGCACAGATACGCAGTATTTT. It translates to CASSVGPNLRTDTQYF. This sequence joins TRBV9 and TRBJ2-3; D is ambiguous. Germline V lookup: CDR1 SGDLS, CDR2 YYNGEE. The CDR3 consists of 16 residues. V was shortened by 0 bases and J by 1 base, with 12 bases between the two germline ends.

This clonotype was found many times. The genes are TRBV12-3 or TRBV12-4 and TRBJ2-1; perhaps TRBD2 as D (5 bases). The CDR3 loop spans 15 amino acids. The V and J ends lost 6 bases and 8 bases respectively, with 20 bases between them. CDR3 nucleotide sequence: TGTGCCAGCAGCCTAAAGCGGCCACCCACGGATGAGCAGTTCTTC. This sequence encodes CASSLKRPPTDEQFF.

This clonotype was counted a few times. The rearrangement uses TRBV29-1 and TRBJ1-4; D perhaps matches TRBD1 (5 bases). CDR1 is SQVTM, CDR2 ANQGSEA, per germline. The CDR3 runs to 13 residues. V lost 5 bases and J 6 bases, leaving 13 bases between the germline ends. The CDR3 here is CSVSGSPDEKLFF. CDR3 DNA sequence: TGCAGCGTTTCAGGGTCTCCGGATGAAAAACTGTTTTTT.

This chain uses TRBV30 with TRBJ1-3; D gene unclear. Between the trimmed V and J ends, which lost 1 base and 0 bases, there was a span of 7 bases. The CDR3 runs to 14 residues. CDR1 and CDR2 from the germline V gene are GTSNPN and SVGIG (reference sequence). CDR3 nucleotide sequence: TGTGCCTGGAGTGCAGGAAACTCTGGAAACACCATATATTTT. Its translation: CAWSAGNSGNTIYF.

This clonotype was observed a handful of times. V is TRBV6-1 and J is TRBJ2-1, with 8 nucleotides matching TRBD2. This CDR3 contains 17 residues. Germline trimming cut 2 bases from V and 9 bases from J; bases unmatched to any gene: 15. Germline V gene data show CDR1 as MNHNS and CDR2 as SASEGT. The chain's CDR3 is CASSEMTGGPSLSEQFF. The CDR3 nucleotides read TGTGCCAGCAGTGAAATGACGGGAGGGCCGTCACTCTCTGAGCAGTTCTTC.

The sample holds many counts of this clonotype. This sequence joins TRBV12-3 or TRBV12-4 and TRBJ1-4, with TRBD1 identical over 8 bases. The CDR3 covers 14 residues. V was clipped by 3 bases and J by 5 bases; unmatched bases: 2. The CDR3 DNA sequence: TGTGCCAGCAGTTTCCGGACAGGGAATGAAAAACTGTTTTTT. Translating gives CASSFRTGNEKLFF.

This chain connects TRBV14 to TRBJ2-7, with D possibly TRBD1 on 5 matching bases. Germline-derived CDR1 and CDR2 are SGHDN and FVKESK. The CDR3 has 15 amino acids. Trimming pared 1 base from V and 2 bases from J, leaving 12 bases between. Here the CDR3 reads CASSQGQFITYEQYF. The CDR3 nucleotides read TGTGCCAGCAGCCAAGGACAGTTTATTACCTACGAGCAGTACTTC.

The chain employs TRBV12-3 or TRBV12-4 and TRBJ2-7, with D possibly TRBD1 on 6 matching bases. Trimming left V 3 bases short and J 3 bases short, with 9 bases between. CDR3 length: 13 residues. The chain's CDR3 is CASSFGRGYEQYF. DNA of the CDR3: TGTGCCAGCAGTTTTGGCAGGGGCTACGAGCAGTACTTC.